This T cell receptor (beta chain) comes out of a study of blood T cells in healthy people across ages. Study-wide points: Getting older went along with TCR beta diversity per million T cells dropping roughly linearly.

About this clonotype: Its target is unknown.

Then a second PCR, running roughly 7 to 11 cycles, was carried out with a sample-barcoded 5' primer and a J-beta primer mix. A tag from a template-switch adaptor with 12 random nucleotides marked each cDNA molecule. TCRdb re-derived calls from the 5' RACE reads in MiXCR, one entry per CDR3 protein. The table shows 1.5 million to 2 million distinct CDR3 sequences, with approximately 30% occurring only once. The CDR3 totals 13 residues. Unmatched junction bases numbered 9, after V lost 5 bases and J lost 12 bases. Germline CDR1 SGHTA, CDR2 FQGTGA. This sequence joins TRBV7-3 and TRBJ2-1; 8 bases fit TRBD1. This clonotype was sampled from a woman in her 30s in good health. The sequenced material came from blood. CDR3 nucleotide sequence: TGTGCCAGCAGCGACGGACAGGGACGAGGGCAGTTCTTC. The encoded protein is CASSDGQGRGQFF.